These 5 T cell receptor beta chains originate from one sample sequenced in a study of CD8 T cells in ankylosing spondylitis. A single record per CDR3 protein comes from TCRdb applying MiXCR to the 5' RACE reads. The sample has around 140,000 distinct CDR3 sequences, about an eighth seen once. Sequencing input: blood, either unsorted or a sorted T cell fraction (not recorded which). The source is a female donor with ankylosing spondylitis or in good health (not recorded which).

This clonotype has at least ten counts. The V call is TRBV28, the J call TRBJ2-1; TRBD2 might be the D (5 bases). CDR1 is MDHEN and CDR2 is SYDVKM in the germline V gene. Trimming removed 3 bases at V and 8 bases at J, with 11 bases between. The CDR3 contains 13 residues. The CDR3: CASSFSSSYEQFF. CDR3 nucleotides: TGTGCCAGCAGTTTCTCTTCTAGCTATGAGCAGTTCTTC.

This clonotype was recorded at least ten times. This rearrangement joins TRBV5-8 to TRBJ2-2; perhaps TRBD1 as D (5 bases). Trimming stripped 6 bases from V and 1 base from J, with 19 bases between. This CDR3 is built from 17 residues. In germline, CDR1 is SGHTS, CDR2 YDEGEE. DNA for the CDR3: TGTGCCAGCACCTTTTTAAGACAGAACCAGAACACCGGGGAGCTGTTTTTT. Residues: CASTFLRQNQNTGELFF. The complete variable domain, with remaining parts taken from reference TRBV5-8 and TRBJ2-2, reads EAGVTQSPTHLIKTRGQQATLRCSPISGHTSVYWYQQALGLGLQFLLWYDEGEERNRGNFPPRFSGRQFPNYSSELNVNALELEDSALYLCASTFLRQNQNTGELFFGEGSRLTVL.

This clonotype was observed at least ten times. V is TRBV23-1 and J is TRBJ2-2, with D possibly TRBD1 on 5 matching bases. TRBV23-1 is reported as an ORF; its role is uncertain. V was cut by 3 bases and J by 1 base, with 9 bases left in between. CDR3 size: 15 residues. DNA of the CDR3: TGCGCCAGCAGTCACAGAGGACAGAACACCGGGGAGCTGTTTTTT. It codes for CASSHRGQNTGELFF.

The chain uses TRBV7-9 and TRBJ1-1, with D perhaps TRBD1 (5 bases). V lost 4 bases and J lost 10, with 22 bases in between. The CDR3 length is 15 residues. Germline CDR1 is SEHNR and CDR2 is FQNEAQ (reference sequence). Here the CDR3 reads CASSSDAGTAGGAFF. DNA of the CDR3: TGTGCCAGCAGCTCCGACGCCGGGACCGCGGGGGGAGCTTTCTTT. Combining the CDR3 with reference TRBV7-9 and TRBJ1-1 gives the whole variable domain DTGVSQNPRHKITKRGQNVTFRCDPISEHNRLYWYRQTLGQGPEFLTYFQNEAQLEKSRLLSDRFSAERPKGSFSTLEIQRTEQGDSAMYLCASSSDAGTAGGAFFGQGTRLTVV.

This clonotype was picked up many times. V is TRBV11-2 and J is TRBJ2-1; D is possibly TRBD1 (5 bases). Germline CDR1 SGHAT, CDR2 FQNNGV. Trimming pared 4 bases from V and 3 bases from J, leaving 10 bases between. The CDR3 contains 14 residues. The CDR3 region is CASSSGHFYNEQFF. CDR3 nucleotide sequence: TGTGCCAGCAGCTCTGGACATTTCTACAATGAGCAGTTCTTC.